Shown below are 19 T cell receptor beta chains from a single sample sequenced in a study of response to subunit inactivated influenza vaccine. TCRdb independently ran MiXCR on the RT-PCR reads; one entry per CDR3 protein. Of about 190,000 distinct CDR3 sequences listed, 13% to 15% are singletons. This sample comprised CD8+ T cells sorted from PBMCs, obtained about 5 days after vaccination. These receptors all come from a man over 45 who received an inactivated influenza vaccine.

The rearrangement links TRBV6-5 to TRBJ2-7; a weak D match, TRBD2 (6 bases). V was pared by 4 bases and J by 6 bases, with 10 bases between. Germline assignment: CDR1 MNHEY and CDR2 SVGAGI. CDR3 length: 12 amino acids. CDR3 residues: CASSSAGGEQYF. CDR3 in DNA: TGTGCCAGCAGTTCCGCCGGGGGCGAGCAGTACTTC.

The chain links TRBV11-2 to TRBJ1-1; maybe TRBD1 (6 bases). The CDR3 sequence is 14 residues long. The germline CDR1 and CDR2 sequences are SGHAT and FQNNGV. Trimming removed 4 bases from V and 3 bases from J, with 12 bases in between. CDR3 nucleotide sequence: TGTGCCAGCAGCTCAAGAGGGGGTTACACTGAAGCTTTCTTT. Translation: CASSSRGGYTEAFF.

This clonotype was recorded at least ten times. V is TRBV7-6 and J is TRBJ2-7; tentative D call: TRBD1 (5 bases). V lost 5 bases, J lost 0 bases, and 11 bases lay in between. The CDR3 contains 14 residues. Germline lookup yields CDR1 SGHVS and CDR2 FNYEAQ. CDR3 in DNA: TGTGCCAGCAGCCCAGGGTGGAGCTCCTACGAGCAGTACTTC. Protein sequence: CASSPGWSSYEQYF.

V is TRBV20-1 and J is TRBJ2-1; 7 bases align to TRBD2. CDR1 DFQATT and CDR2 SNEGSKA come from the germline V gene (reference sequence). The CDR3 contains 13 residues. V lost 4 bases and J lost 4; bases outside the gene matches: 4. The CDR3 DNA reads as TGCAGTGCTACGGGACTACGTTACAATGAGCAGTTCTTC. It yields the protein CSATGLRYNEQFF.

The V and J genes are TRBV15 and TRBJ2-4; possibly TRBD2 for D (7 bases). V lost 0 bases to trimming and J lost 8 bases, with 17 bases between them. Germline V gives CDR1 LNHNV, CDR2 YYDKDF (reference sequence). The CDR3 has 16 residues. This CDR3 is CATSREGARGGDIQYF. In nucleotides, the CDR3 is TGTGCCACCAGCAGAGAAGGGGCCAGGGGAGGGGACATTCAGTACTTC.

The rearrangement uses TRBV11-1 and TRBJ2-3; 8 nucleotides match TRBD2. CDR1 is SGHAT and CDR2 is FQDESV in the germline V gene (reference sequence). There are 19 residues in the CDR3. V lost 5 bases and J lost 6; bases outside the gene matches: 22. CDR3 sequence (DNA): TGTGCCAGCAGCCCAGGCCCGACGAGACTAAGCGGGGGCTGGGATACGCAGTATTTT. Its protein is CASSPGPTRLSGGWDTQYF.

J is TRBJ2-5 and V is TRBV3-1; D is unclear. The V gene's germline CDR1 is LGHDT and CDR2 YNNKEL (reference sequence). Deletions cut 6 bases from V and 1 base from J, with 12 bases between. This CDR3 has 14 amino acids. The CDR3 here is CASSHTPVQETQYF. CDR3 nucleotide sequence: TGTGCCAGCAGTCACACTCCGGTCCAAGAGACCCAGTACTTC.

V is TRBV11-2 and J is TRBJ2-7; possibly TRBD1 for D (5 bases). From germline, CDR1 is SGHAT and CDR2 FQNNGV. Trimming took off 9 bases at V and 2 bases at J, with 14 bases between the two ends. This CDR3 has 13 amino acids. The CDR3 nucleotides are TGTGCCAGTTGTCAGGGTTTAACCTACGAGCAGTACTTC. This gives the protein CASCQGLTYEQYF.

CDR3 protein: CASSAAGTGAPEAFF. CDR3 coding DNA: TGTGCCAGCAGTGCAGCCGGGACAGGGGCACCTGAAGCTTTCTTT. The chain is built from TRBV7-9 and TRBJ1-1; 10 nucleotides line up with TRBD1. CDR3 length: 15 amino acids. V lost 6 bases to trimming and J lost 6 bases; unmatched junction nucleotides: 10. Germline CDR1 is SEHNR and CDR2 is FQNEAQ (reference sequence).

This clonotype was counted a few times. The chain uses TRBV12-5 and TRBJ1-5; 10 bases line up with TRBD1. Trimming took 6 bases from V and 4 from J; bases not matched to a gene: 3. CDR3 length: 14 residues. The germline V gene encodes CDR1 LGHNT and CDR2 FRNRAP. The CDR3 loop is CASGKDRGNQPQHF. The CDR3 nucleotides read TGTGCTAGTGGAAAGGACAGGGGGAATCAGCCCCAGCATTTT.

This clonotype was observed many times. This chain links TRBV28 with TRBJ2-1, with a weak D call TRBD2 (5 bases). CDR1 and CDR2 (germline): MDHEN, SYDVKM. The CDR3 extends over 14 amino acids. V dropped 6 bases and J dropped 0 bases, with 9 bases sitting between them. CDR3 amino acids: CASSSDSSYNEQFF. CDR3 bases: TGTGCCAGCAGCTCGGACTCCTCCTACAATGAGCAGTTCTTC.

The chain employs TRBV9 and TRBJ1-5; 9 bases match TRBD1. With V trimmed by 3 bases and J by 3 bases, 4 bases remained unmatched. CDR1 is SGDLS, CDR2 YYNGEE, per germline. CDR3 length: 15 amino acids. CDR3 DNA: TGTGCCAGCAGCGAGGGGACAGGGTTCAATCAGCCCCAGCATTTT. Encoded protein: CASSEGTGFNQPQHF.

This clonotype showed up just a few times. The chain is built from TRBV11-3 and TRBJ2-2, with 9 bases lining up with TRBD1. CDR1 and CDR2 (germline): SGHNT, YENEEA. Losses at the gene ends were 5 bases for V and 5 bases for J; bases not matched to a gene: 9. The CDR3 is 16 amino acids. CDR3 DNA: TGTGCCAGCAGCCCCGGACAGGGGAGGAGAACCGGGGAGCTGTTTTTT. Its protein is CASSPGQGRRTGELFF.

The rearrangement links TRBV6-5 to TRBJ2-7, with 9 bases identical to TRBD1. Germline V lookup: CDR1 MNHEY, CDR2 SVGAGI. This CDR3 is 18 amino acids long. V lost 4 bases to trimming and J lost 7 bases; unmatched junction nucleotides: 20. CDR3: CASSLSGTGTDWPQEQYF. CDR3 bases: TGTGCCAGCAGTTTGTCCGGGACAGGGACGGACTGGCCCCAGGAGCAGTACTTC.

This clonotype was counted only a few times. The chain couples TRBV7-6 to TRBJ2-1; no firm D call. The CDR3 runs 14 residues. The germline gives CDR1 SGHVS, CDR2 FNYEAQ. Deletions cut 2 bases from V and 0 bases from J, with 5 bases between. The CDR3 is CASSLYSSYNEQFF. CDR3 nucleotides: TGTGCCAGCAGCTTATATAGCTCCTACAATGAGCAGTTCTTC.

Only one count was recorded for this clonotype. The J gene is TRBJ2-3, the V gene TRBV12-3 or TRBV12-4, with a possible D match to TRBD2 (6 bases). The CDR3 is 13 residues long. Trimming left V 1 base short and J 6 bases short, with 8 bases between. CDR3 loop: CASSLVGGDTQYF. The DNA of the CDR3 is TGTGCCAGCAGTTTAGTCGGGGGTGATACGCAGTATTTT.

The rearrangement uses TRBV24-1 and TRBJ2-7; no clear D gene. CDR3 size: 13 residues. V was trimmed by 3 bases and J by 1 base, leaving 6 bases between them. Germline lookup yields CDR1 KGHDR and CDR2 SFDVKD. This CDR3 is CATSDQVSYEQYF. For the CDR3, the DNA is TGTGCCACCAGTGATCAGGTTTCCTACGAGCAGTACTTC.

In its sample, this clonotype was seen many times. The chain uses TRBV4-3 and TRBJ1-6, with 10 nucleotides matching TRBD1. V lost 2 bases to trimming and J lost 5 bases; unmatched junction nucleotides: 3. The CDR3 consists of 16 residues. CDR1 and CDR2 from the germline V gene are LGHNA and YSLEER. The DNA of the CDR3 is TGCGCCAGCAGCCAAACCGGGACAGGGGATAATTCACCCCTCCACTTT. Protein sequence: CASSQTGTGDNSPLHF.

The J gene is TRBJ2-7, the V gene TRBV5-1; tentatively, D is TRBD2 (5 bases). Trimming took 4 bases from V and 4 from J, leaving 6 bases between them. Looked up from germline, CDR1 is SGHRS and CDR2 is YFSETQ. The CDR3 is made up of 11 amino acids. CDR3 DNA sequence: TGCGCCAGCAGCGAGGGTTACGAGCAGTACTTC. It yields the protein CASSEGYEQYF. The full variable domain, its missing parts supplied by reference TRBV5-1 and TRBJ2-7, is KAGVTQTPRYLIKTRGQQVTLSCSPISGHRSVSWYQQTPGQGLQFLFEYFSETQRNKGNFPGRFSGRQFSNSRSEMNVSTLELGDSALYLCASSEGYEQYFGPGTRLTVT.